The present T cell receptor (beta chain) was sequenced within a study of T cell repertoires in cytomegalovirus infection (dated by TCRdb to about 2019). Broadly, across the study: Because public TCR beta signatures pointed to carriage of CMV infection together with the matching HLA type, the HLA type of each donor mattered for the analysis.

A note on this clonotype: This receptor's antigen is unknown. No base quality values were provided; no much bigger clone lies one nucleotide off.

Broader findings and caveats from the paper: Carriers of CMV infection plus the relevant HLA type were discriminated by the cumulative frequency of public TCR beta family members in the study cohort and in an independent roughly 340-donor cohort. The ex vivo response was dominated by HLA-C-restricted CMV-specific TCR beta clonotypes, which also provided the single most frequent clonotype in two of eight donors.

Sequenced using an Illumina HiSeq 1500. Using fastp trimming at Q25 and MiXCR clonotype assembly, TCRdb reanalyzed the public sequencing data and kept in-frame beta chains. CDR3 protein sequences are deduplicated, and each keeps its most common genes and DNA. In this sample the table shows a few hundred thousand distinct CDR3 sequences, about 17% of which occur a single time. Together, the top ten hold around 13% of the sample. Trimming removed 10 bases from V and 5 bases from J, leaving 23 bases between the germline ends. Including the terminal cysteine and phenylalanine, the CDR3 comprises 15 residues. The sequence is cut down to CDR3 DNA, 45 bases in frame from base 1. Via the germline V gene (reference sequence), CDR1 is MNHEY and CDR2 SMNVEV.

The sample consisted of PBMCs. This TCR derives from a human donor in good health (CMV status not recorded). Some clones in this sample may be carry-over from other donors' samples. The chain joins TRBV27 to TRBJ2-5; D gene: possibly TRBD2, on 6 matching bases. The sequenced DNA: TGTGCCACCAAAACCTTTGGGGCGGGGATGGAGACCCAGTACTTC. Translated, it gives CATKTFGAGMETQYF.